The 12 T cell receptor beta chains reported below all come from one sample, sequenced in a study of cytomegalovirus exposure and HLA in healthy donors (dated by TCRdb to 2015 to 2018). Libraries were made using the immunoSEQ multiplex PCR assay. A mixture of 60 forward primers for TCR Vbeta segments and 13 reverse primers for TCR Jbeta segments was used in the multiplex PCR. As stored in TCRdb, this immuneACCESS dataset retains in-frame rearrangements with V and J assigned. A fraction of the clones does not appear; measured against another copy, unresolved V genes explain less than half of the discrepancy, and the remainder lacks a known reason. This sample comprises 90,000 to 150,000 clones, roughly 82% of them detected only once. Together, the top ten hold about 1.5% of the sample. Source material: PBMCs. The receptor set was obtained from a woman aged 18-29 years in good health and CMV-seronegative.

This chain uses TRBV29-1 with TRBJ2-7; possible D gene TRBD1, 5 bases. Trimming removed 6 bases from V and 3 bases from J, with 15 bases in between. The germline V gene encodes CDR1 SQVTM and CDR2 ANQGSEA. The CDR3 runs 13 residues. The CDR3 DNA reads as TGCAGCGTCCGTACGACAGTTGGCTACGAGCAGTACTTC. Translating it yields CSVRTTVGYEQYF.

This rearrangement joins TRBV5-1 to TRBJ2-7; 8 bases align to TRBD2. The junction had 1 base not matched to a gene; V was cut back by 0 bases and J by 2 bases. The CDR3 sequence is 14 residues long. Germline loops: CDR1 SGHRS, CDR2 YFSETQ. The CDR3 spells CASSLAGLAYEQYF. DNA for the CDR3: TGCGCCAGCAGCTTGGCGGGACTAGCCTACGAGCAGTACTTC.

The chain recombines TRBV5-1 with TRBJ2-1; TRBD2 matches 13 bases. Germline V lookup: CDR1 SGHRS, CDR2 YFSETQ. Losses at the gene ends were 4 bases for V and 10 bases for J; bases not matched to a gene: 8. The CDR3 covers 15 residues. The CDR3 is CASSPGTSGTQEQFF. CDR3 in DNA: TGCGCCAGCAGCCCTGGGACTAGCGGGACCCAGGAGCAGTTCTTC.

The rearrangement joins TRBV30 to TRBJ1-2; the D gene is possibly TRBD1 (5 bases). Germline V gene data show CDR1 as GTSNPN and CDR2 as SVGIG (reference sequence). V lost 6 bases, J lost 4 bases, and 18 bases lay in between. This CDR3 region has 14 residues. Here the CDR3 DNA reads TGTGCCTGTCCCGATACGACAGCGTTCTATGGCTACACCTTC. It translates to CACPDTTAFYGYTF. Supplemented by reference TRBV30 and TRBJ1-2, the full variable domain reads SQTIHQWPATLVQPVGSPLSLECTVEGTSNPNLYWYRQAAGRGLQLLFYSVGIGQISSEVPQNLSASRPQDRQFILSSKKLLLSDSGFYLCACPDTTAFYGYTFGSGTRLTVV.

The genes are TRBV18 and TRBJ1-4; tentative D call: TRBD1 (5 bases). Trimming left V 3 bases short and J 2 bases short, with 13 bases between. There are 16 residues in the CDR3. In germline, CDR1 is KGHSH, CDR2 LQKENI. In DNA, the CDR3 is TGTGCCAGCTCACCCCTCGCGGGGACTACTAATGAAAAACTGTTTTTT. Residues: CASSPLAGTTNEKLFF.

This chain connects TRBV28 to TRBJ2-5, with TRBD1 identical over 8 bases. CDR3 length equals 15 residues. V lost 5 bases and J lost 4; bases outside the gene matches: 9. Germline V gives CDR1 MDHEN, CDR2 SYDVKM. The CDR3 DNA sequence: TGTGCCAGCAGTCCCCAGGGGGCCCGAGGAGAGACCCAGTACTTC. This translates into CASSPQGARGETQYF. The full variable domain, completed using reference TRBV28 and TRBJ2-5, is DVKVTQSSRYLVKRTGEKVFLECVQDMDHENMFWYRQDPGLGLRLIYFSYDVKMKEKGDIPEGYSVSREKKERFSLILESASTNQTSMYLCASSPQGARGETQYFGPGTRLLVL.

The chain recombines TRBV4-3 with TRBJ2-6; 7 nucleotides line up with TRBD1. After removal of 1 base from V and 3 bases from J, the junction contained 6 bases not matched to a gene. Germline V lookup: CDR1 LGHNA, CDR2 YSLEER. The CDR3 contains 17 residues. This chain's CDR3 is CASSQAGTAFGANVLTF. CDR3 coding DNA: TGCGCCAGCAGCCAAGCCGGGACAGCCTTTGGGGCCAACGTCCTGACTTTC.

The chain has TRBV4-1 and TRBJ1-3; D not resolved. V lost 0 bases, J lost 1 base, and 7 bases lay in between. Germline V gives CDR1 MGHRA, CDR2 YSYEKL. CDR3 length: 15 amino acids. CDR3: CASSQDSTSGNTIYF. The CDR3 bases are TGCGCCAGCAGCCAAGATTCTACTTCTGGAAACACCATATATTTT.

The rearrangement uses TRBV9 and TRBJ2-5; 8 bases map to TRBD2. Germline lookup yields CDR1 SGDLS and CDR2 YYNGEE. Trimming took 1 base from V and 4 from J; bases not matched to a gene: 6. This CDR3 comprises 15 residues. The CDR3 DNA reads TGTGCCAGCAGCGTAAGAGGGAGCGGGAGAGAGACCCAGTACTTC. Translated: CASSVRGSGRETQYF.

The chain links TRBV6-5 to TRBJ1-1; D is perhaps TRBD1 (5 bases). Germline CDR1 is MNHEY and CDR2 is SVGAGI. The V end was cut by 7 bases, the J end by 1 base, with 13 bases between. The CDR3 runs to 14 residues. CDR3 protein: CASTSWGENTEAFF. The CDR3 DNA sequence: TGTGCCAGCACCTCTTGGGGGGAGAACACTGAAGCTTTCTTT.

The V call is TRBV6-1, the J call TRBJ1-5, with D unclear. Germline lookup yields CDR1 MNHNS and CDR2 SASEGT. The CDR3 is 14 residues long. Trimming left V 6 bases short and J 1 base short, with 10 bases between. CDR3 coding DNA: TGTGCCAGCAGGGGAGACACGAGCAATCAGCCCCAGCATTTT. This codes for CASRGDTSNQPQHF.

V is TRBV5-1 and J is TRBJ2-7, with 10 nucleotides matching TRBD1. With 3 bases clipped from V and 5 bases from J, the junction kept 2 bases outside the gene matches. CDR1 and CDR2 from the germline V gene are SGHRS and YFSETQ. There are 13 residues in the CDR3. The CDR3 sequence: CASSYGTGDEQYF. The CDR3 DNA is TGCGCCAGCAGCTACGGGACAGGGGACGAGCAGTACTTC.